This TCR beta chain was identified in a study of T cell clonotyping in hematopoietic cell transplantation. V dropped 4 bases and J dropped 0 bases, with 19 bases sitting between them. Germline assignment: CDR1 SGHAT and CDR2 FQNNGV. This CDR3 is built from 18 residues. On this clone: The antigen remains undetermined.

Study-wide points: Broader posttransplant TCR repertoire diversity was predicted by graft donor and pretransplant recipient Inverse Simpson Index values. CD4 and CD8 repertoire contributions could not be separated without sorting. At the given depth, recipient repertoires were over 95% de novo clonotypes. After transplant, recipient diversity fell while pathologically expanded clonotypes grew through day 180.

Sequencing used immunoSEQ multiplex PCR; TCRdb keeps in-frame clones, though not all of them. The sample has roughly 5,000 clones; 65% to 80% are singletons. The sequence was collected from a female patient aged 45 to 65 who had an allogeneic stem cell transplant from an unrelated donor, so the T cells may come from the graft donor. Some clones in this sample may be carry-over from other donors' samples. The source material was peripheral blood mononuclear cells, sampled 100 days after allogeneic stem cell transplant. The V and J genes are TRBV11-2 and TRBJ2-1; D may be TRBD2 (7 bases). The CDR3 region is CASSSRGGRGFSYNEQFF. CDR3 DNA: TGTGCCAGCAGCTCCCGTGGGGGGCGGGGGTTCTCCTACAATGAGCAGTTCTTC.